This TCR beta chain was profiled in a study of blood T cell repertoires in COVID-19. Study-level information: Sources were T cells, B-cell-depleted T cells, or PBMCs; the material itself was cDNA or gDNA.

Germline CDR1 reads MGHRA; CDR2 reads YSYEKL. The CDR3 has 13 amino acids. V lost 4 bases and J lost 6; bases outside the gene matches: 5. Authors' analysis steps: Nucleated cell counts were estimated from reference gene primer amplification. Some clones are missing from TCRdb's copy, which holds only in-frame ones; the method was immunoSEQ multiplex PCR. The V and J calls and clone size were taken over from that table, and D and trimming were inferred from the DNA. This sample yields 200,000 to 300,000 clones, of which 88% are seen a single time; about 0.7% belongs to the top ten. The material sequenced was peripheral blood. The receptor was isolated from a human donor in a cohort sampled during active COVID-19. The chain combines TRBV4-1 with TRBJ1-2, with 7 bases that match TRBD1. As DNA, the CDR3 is TGCGCCAGCAGCCGGGGGCAGGGGGATGGCTACACCTTC. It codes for CASSRGQGDGYTF.